At least ten counts were recorded for the clone carrying this T cell receptor (beta chain). Antigen unknown. This sample was taken from a study of T cell responses to AZD1222 COVID-19 vaccine. Study-level information: Pooling covered second doses at about 4 or about 12 weeks.

Study results and limitations: Only six or seven AZD1222 recipients tested seropositive at baseline. Spike-specific TCRs gained breadth and depth after people received two AZD1222 doses. Most donors were white British, females outnumbered males, and clonal diversity was possibly underestimated.

The CDR3 is 13 residues long. Germline V gives CDR1 MGHDK, CDR2 SYGVNS. The V and J ends lost 5 bases and 8 bases, in that order; junction bases with no gene match: 5. Using immunoSEQ multiplex PCR, the repertoire was profiled, and TCRdb retains in-frame clones only, with some absent. The table shows around 130,000 clones, with more than 85% occurring only once. This chain connects TRBV25-1 to TRBJ1-2; 10 positions agree with TRBD1. The origin of this receptor is an adult in good health. This specimen was peripheral blood, taken on day 0 of AZD1222 vaccination. In DNA form, the CDR3 reads TGTGCCAGCAGTTTCGGGACAGGGGTCGGCTACACCTTC. Translating gives CASSFGTGVGYTF.